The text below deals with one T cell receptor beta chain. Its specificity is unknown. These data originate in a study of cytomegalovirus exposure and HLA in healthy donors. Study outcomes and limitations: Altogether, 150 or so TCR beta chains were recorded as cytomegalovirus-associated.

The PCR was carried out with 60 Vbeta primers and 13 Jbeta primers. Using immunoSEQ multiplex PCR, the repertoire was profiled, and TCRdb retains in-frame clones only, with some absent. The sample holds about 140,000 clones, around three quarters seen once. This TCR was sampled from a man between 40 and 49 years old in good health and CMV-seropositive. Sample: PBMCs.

In nucleotides, the CDR3 is TGTGCCAGCAGCTTTGCGTCGAAAAATGAAAAACTGTTTTTT. Protein product: CASSFASKNEKLFF. The chain recombines TRBV11-2 with TRBJ1-4; no firm D call. V lost 3 bases and J lost 5, with 10 bases in between. Germline CDR1 SGHAT, CDR2 FQNNGV. The CDR3 is 14 residues long.